The sequence of this T cell receptor beta chain was determined in a study of T cell responses to AZD1222 COVID-19 vaccine. V was clipped by 9 bases and J by 0 bases, with 5 bases between them. This CDR3 is 12 amino acids long. Germline CDR1 is SNHLY and CDR2 is FYNNEI. Method: immunoSEQ multiplex PCR; TCRdb's copy keeps in-frame clones and lacks some. The table lists about 92,000 clones, 80% to 90% of them singletons, with under 2% in the top ten. This clonotype was sampled from an adult in good health. The chain combines TRBV2 with TRBJ1-4; D is unresolved. The specimen comprised peripheral blood, sampled on day 0 of AZD1222 vaccination. The CDR3 DNA reads TGTGCCAGTTTAGCAACTAATGAAAAACTGTTTTTT. Its translation is CASLATNEKLFF.